This note documents a single TCR beta chain sequence. This clonotype has only a few counts. The antigen it binds to is not known. No much larger clone exists at a distance of one base, and base qualities are not known. Via the germline V gene, CDR1 is SQVTM and CDR2 ANQGSEA. V gives up 2 bases and J gives up 14 bases, and the segment between their germline ends measures 18 bases. Counted from cysteine to phenylalanine, this CDR3 has 13 amino acids. CDR3 DNA is the only sequence kept; it has 39 bases, read in frame from the first base. The sample was run on an Illumina HiSeq 2500. Quantitative 5'-RACE with molecular barcodes was the method used to prepare the TCR beta libraries. The paper's processing steps were these. A new computational method, built on a probabilistic model of VDJ rearrangement, was used to identify disease-linked TCR variants. TCRdb took the public reads, trimmed them with fastp at Q25, ran MiXCR for clone calling and kept in-frame beta chains. Each CDR3 protein gets just one entry, which takes the most common genes and DNA from the rows behind it. TCRdb, not the authors, supplied the V and J calls. This sample gives fewer than 400,000 distinct CDR3 sequences in total; about a fifth of them show up just once. The ten most abundant clones make up roughly 16% of the sample.

These data come from a study of CD8 T cells in ankylosing spondylitis (dated by TCRdb to about 2017). Broadly, across the study: The study set out to find disease-linked TCR variants by profiling T cell receptor beta repertoires in ankylosing spondylitis patients and healthy donors. The whole study cohort included about a hundred healthy donors and 25 ankylosing spondylitis patients. Peripheral blood was sampled, and synovial fluid was additionally collected from ankylosing spondylitis patients. Paper-wide results and their limitations: Some of the motif variants had been reported before in the synovial fluid and blood of reactive arthritis patients, a finding that suggests common disease-initiation mechanisms. The disease-linked clones had a CD8+ phenotype and were found at relatively low frequencies in peripheral blood. The disease-linked clones were reported to be significantly enriched in matched synovial fluid samples from ankylosing spondylitis patients. Blood from ankylosing spondylitis patients appeared to be characterized by a TCR beta motif made up of about 8 highly homologous amino acid variants.

This clonotype originated in a male donor with ankylosing spondylitis. The sequencing input was blood, either unsorted or a sorted T cell fraction (not recorded which). The sequence links TRBV29-1 to TRBJ1-4; TRBD1 is a weak D gene call, 5 bases matching. The DNA reads as follows: TGCAGCGTTGAATTTGCGGGGCCTGGGAAGCTGTTTTTT. Its protein product is CSVEFAGPGKLFF.